Given below is one T cell receptor (beta chain) in context. The V gene's germline CDR1 is SEHNR and CDR2 FQNEAQ (reference sequence). The CDR3 loop spans 12 amino acids. This entry comes from a study of cytomegalovirus exposure and HLA in healthy donors. The PCR employed 60 Vbeta primers together with 13 Jbeta primers. The assay was immunoSEQ multiplex PCR, and TCRdb's table has in-frame clones only and misses some. In the table there are about 200,000 clones, approximately 78% of which are singletons. The chain combines TRBV7-9 with TRBJ1-1; tentative D call: TRBD1 (5 bases). Sequenced material: PBMCs. The TCR originated in a woman aged 40 to 50 in good health and CMV-seronegative. DNA for the CDR3: TGTTCCTCACGGGGGGTGAACACTGAAGCTTTCTTT. It yields the protein CSSRGVNTEAFF.